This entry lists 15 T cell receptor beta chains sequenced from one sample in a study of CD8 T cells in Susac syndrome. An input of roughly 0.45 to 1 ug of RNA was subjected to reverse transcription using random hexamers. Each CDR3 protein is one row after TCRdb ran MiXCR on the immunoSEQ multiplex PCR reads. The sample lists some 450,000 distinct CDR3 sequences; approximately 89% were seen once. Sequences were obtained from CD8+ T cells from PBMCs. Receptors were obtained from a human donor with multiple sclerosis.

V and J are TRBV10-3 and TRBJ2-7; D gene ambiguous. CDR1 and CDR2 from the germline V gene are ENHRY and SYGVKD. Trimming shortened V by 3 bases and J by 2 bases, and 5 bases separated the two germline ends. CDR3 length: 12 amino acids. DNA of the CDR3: TGTGCCATCAGTGATTCCCCCTACGAGCAGTACTTC. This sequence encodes CAISDSPYEQYF.

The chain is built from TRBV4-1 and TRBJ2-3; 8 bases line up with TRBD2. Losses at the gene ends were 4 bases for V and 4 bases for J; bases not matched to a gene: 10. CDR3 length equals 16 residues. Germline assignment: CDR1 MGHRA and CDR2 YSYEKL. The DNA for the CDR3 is TGCGCCAGCAGCCCTCTGGGGCGGGAGGACTCAGATACGCAGTATTTT. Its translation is CASSPLGREDSDTQYF.

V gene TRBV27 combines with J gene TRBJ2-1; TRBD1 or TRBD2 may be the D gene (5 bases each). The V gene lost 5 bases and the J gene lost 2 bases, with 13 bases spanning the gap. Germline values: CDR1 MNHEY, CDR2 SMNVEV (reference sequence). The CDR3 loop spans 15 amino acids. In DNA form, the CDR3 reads TGTGCCAGCAGTCCTGGGACGGACACCTACAATGAGCAGTTCTTC. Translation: CASSPGTDTYNEQFF.

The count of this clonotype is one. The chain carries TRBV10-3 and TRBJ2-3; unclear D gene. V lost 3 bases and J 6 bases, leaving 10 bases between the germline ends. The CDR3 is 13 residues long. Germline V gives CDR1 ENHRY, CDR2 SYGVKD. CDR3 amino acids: CAISDSTLDTQYF. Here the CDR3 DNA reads TGTGCCATCAGTGACTCCACTTTGGATACGCAGTATTTT.

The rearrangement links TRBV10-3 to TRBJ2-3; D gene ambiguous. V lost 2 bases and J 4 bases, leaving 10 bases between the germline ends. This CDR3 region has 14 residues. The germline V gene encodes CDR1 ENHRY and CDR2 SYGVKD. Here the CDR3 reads CAISEDLPPDTQYF. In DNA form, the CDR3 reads TGTGCCATCAGTGAGGACTTGCCCCCAGATACGCAGTATTTT.

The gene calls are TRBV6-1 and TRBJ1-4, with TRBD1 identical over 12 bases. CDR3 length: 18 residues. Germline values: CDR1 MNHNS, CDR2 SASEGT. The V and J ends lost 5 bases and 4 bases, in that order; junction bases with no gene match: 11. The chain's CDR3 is CASSPGTGGGGINEKLFF. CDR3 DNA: TGTGCCAGCAGTCCGGGGACAGGGGGCGGCGGGATTAATGAAAAACTGTTTTTT.

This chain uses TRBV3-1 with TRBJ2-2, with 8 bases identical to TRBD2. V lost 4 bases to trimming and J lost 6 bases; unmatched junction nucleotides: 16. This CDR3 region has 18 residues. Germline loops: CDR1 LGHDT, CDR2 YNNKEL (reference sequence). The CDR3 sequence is CASSPEIAGHLGAGELFF. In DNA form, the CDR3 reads TGTGCCAGCAGCCCCGAGATAGCGGGGCACCTGGGGGCCGGGGAGCTGTTTTTT.

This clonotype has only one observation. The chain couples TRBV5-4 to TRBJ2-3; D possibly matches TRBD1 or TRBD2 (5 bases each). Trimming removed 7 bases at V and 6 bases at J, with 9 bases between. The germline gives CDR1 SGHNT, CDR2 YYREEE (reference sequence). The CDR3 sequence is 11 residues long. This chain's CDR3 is CASLGEDTQYF. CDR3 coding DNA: TGTGCCAGCTTAGGGGAGGATACGCAGTATTTT.

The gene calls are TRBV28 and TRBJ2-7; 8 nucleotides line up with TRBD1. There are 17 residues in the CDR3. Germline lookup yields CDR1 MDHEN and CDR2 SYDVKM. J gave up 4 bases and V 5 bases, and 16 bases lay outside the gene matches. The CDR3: CASSTLGQGRIKYEQYF. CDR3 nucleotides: TGTGCCAGCAGTACTCTAGGACAGGGAAGGATTAAGTACGAGCAGTACTTC.

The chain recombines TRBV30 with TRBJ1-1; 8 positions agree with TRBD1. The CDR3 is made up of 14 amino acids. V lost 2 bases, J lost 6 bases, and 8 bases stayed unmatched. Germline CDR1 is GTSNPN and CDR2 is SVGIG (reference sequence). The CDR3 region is CAWSSGQGLSEAFF. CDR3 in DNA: TGTGCCTGGAGTAGCGGACAGGGTTTGTCTGAAGCTTTCTTT.

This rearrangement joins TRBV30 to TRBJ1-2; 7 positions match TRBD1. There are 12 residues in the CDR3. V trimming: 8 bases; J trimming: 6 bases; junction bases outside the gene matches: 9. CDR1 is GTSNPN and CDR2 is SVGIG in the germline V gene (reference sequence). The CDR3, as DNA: TGTGCCAGACATACCGGGACAGATGGCTACACCTTC. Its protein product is CARHTGTDGYTF.

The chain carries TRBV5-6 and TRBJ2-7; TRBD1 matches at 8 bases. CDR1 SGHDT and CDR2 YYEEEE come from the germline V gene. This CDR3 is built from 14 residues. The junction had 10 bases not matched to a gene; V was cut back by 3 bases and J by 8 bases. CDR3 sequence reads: CASSSPGQATKQYF. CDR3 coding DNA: TGTGCCAGCAGCTCCCCGGGACAGGCTACGAAGCAGTACTTC. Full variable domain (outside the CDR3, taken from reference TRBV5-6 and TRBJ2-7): DAGVTQSPTHLIKTRGQQVTLRCSPKSGHDTVSWYQQALGQGPQFIFQYYEEEERQRGNFPDRFSGHQFPNYSSELNVNALLLGDSALYLCASSSPGQATKQYFGPGTRLTVT.

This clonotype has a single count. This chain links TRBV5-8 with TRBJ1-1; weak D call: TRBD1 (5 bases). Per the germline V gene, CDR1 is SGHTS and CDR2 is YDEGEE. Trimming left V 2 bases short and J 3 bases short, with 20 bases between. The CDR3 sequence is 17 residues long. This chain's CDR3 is CASSLRYSPTGDTEAFF. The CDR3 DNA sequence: TGTGCCAGCAGCTTACGCTACAGCCCCACGGGGGACACTGAAGCTTTCTTT.

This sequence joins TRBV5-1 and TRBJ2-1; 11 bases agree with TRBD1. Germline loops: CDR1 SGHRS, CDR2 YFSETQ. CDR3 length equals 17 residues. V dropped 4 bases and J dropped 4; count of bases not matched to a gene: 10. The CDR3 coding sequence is TGCGCCAGCAGCCGGCTTGGACAGGGGGCGTTATACAATGAGCAGTTCTTC. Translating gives CASSRLGQGALYNEQFF. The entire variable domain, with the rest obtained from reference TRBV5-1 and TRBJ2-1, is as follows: KAGVTQTPRYLIKTRGQQVTLSCSPISGHRSVSWYQQTPGQGLQFLFEYFSETQRNKGNFPGRFSGRQFSNSRSEMNVSTLELGDSALYLCASSRLGQGALYNEQFFGPGTRLTVL.

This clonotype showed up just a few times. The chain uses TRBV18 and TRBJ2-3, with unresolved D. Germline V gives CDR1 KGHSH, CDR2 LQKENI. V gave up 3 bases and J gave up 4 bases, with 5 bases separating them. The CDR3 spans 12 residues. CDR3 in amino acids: CASSPLADTQYF. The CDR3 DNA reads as TGTGCCAGCTCACCCCTAGCAGATACGCAGTATTTT.